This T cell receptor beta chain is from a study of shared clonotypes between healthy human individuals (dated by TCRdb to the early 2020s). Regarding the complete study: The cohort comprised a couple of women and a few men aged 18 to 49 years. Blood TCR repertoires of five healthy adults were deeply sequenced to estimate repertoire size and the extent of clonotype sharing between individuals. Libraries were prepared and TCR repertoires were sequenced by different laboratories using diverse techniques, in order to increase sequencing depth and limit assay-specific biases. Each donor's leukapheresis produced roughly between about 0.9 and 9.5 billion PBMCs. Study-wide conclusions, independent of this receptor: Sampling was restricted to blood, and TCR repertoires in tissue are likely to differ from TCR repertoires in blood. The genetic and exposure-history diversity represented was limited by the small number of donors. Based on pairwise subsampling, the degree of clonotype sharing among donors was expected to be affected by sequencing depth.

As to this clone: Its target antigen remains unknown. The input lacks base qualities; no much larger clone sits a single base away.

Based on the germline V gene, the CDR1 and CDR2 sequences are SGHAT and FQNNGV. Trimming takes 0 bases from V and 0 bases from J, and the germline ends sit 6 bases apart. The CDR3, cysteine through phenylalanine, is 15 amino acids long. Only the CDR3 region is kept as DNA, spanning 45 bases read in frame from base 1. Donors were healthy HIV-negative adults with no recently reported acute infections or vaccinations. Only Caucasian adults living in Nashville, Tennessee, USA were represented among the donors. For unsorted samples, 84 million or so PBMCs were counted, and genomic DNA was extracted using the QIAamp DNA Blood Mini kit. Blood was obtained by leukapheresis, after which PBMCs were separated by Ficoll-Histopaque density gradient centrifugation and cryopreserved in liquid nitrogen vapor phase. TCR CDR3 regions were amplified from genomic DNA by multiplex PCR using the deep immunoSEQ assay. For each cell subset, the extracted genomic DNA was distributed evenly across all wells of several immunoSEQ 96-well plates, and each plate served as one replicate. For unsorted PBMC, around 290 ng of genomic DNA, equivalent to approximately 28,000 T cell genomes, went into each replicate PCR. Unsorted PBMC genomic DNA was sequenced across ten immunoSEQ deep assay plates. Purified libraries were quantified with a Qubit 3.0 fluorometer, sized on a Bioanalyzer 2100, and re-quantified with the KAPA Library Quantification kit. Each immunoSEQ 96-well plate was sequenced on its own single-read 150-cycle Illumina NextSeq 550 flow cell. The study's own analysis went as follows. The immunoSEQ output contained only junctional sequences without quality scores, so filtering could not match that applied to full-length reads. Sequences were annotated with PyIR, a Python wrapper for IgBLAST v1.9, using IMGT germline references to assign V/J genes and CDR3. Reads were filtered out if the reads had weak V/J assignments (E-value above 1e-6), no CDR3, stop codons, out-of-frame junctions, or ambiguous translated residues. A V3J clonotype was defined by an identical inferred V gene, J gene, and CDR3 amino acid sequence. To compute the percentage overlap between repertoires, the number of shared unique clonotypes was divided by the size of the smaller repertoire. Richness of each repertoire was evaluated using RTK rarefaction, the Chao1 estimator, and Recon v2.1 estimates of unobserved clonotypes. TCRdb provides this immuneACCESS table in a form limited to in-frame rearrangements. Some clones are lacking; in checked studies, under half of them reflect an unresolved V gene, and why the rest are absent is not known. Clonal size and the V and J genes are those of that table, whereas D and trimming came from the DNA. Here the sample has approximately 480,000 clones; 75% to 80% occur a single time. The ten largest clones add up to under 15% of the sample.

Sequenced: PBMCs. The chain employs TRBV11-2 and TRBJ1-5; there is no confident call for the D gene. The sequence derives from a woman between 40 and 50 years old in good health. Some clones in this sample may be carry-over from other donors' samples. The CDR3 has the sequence CASSLDVVSNQPQHF. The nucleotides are TGTGCCAGCAGCTTAGACGTGGTTAGCAATCAGCCCCAGCATTTT. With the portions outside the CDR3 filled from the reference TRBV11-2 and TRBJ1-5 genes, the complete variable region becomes EAGVAQSPRYKIIEKRQSVAFWCNPISGHATLYWYQQILGQGPKLLIQFQNNGVVDDSQLPKDRFSAERLKGVDSTLKIQPAKLEDSAVYLCASSLDVVSNQPQHFGDGTRLSIL.